This TCR beta chain was identified in a study of shared clonotypes between healthy human individuals. Profiled with immunoSEQ multiplex PCR; TCRdb holds only in-frame clones, not every one. The sample contains millions of clones, about 92% of which appear only once. Study conclusions and caveats: Estimated richness values were generally larger in naive subsets than in memory subsets. Clonotypes shared by all four donors outscored non-shared clonotypes in generation probability. Shared clonotypes: 4.5% to 5% naive CD4, under 4% naive CD8, 2% to 2.5% memory CD4, 0.4% to 0.5% memory CD8.

As to this clone: The antigen remains unidentified.

The length of the CDR3 is 13 residues. Germline values: CDR1 SGHNT, CDR2 YENEEA. V was cut by 2 bases and J by 3 bases, with 8 bases left in between. This chain links TRBV11-3 with TRBJ2-7, with D perhaps matching TRBD2 (5 bases). Sequencing was performed on naive CD4+ T cells from PBMCs. Described subset: CD45RA+ positively selected. The TCR sequence derives from a man younger than 35 in good health. Some clones in this sample may be carry-over from other donors' samples. The CDR3 loop reads CASSLSRDYEQYF. The CDR3, as DNA: TGTGCCAGCAGCTTATCACGGGACTACGAGCAGTACTTC.